The 27 T cell receptor beta chains in this list originate from one sample, sequenced in a study of T cell repertoires in ileal Crohn's disease. Data came from immunoSEQ multiplex PCR; TCRdb stores just in-frame clones and leaves some out. The sample lists about 14,000 clones, roughly 70% occurring once. Sequencing was performed on ileal tissue. All receptors derive from an adult with Crohn's disease.

By its share, this clone is medium-sized. The rearrangement links TRBV12-5 to TRBJ1-6; no reliable D call. Trimming stripped 6 bases from V and 7 bases from J, with 7 bases between. The germline gives CDR1 LGHNT, CDR2 FRNRAP. The CDR3 loop spans 12 amino acids. The CDR3 spells CASGHDNSPLHF. The CDR3 DNA sequence: TGTGCTAGTGGCCACGACAATTCACCCCTCCACTTT. Combining the CDR3 with reference TRBV12-5 and TRBJ1-6 gives the whole variable domain DARVTQTPRHKVTEMGQEVTMRCQPILGHNTVFWYRQTMMQGLELLAYFRNRAPLDDSGMPKDRFSAEMPDATLATLKIQPSEPRDSAVYFCASGHDNSPLHFGNGTRLTVT.

This sequence joins TRBV6-6 and TRBJ1-2, with D perhaps matching TRBD1 (6 bases). CDR1 and CDR2 from the germline V gene are MNHNY and SVGAGI (reference sequence). Trimming stripped 0 bases from V and 2 bases from J, with 10 bases between. The length of the CDR3 is 15 residues. The CDR3 DNA sequence: TGTGCCAGCAGTTACTCGTCAGGGGCGAACTATGGCTACACCTTC. Encoded protein: CASSYSSGANYGYTF.

J is TRBJ1-2 and V is TRBV4-1; 9 nucleotides line up with TRBD1. Trimming took 2 bases from V and 9 from J; bases not matched to a gene: 13. This CDR3 contains 16 residues. Germline V lookup: CDR1 MGHRA, CDR2 YSYEKL. The CDR3 loop is CASSQLPGQGIGSYTF. The CDR3 nucleotides read TGCGCCAGCAGCCAACTCCCGGGACAGGGTATAGGAAGCTACACCTTC.

The V gene is TRBV9, the J gene TRBJ1-2; 8 nucleotides match TRBD1. The trim removed 1 base at V and 14 bases at J, leaving 10 bases unmatched. From germline, CDR1 is SGDLS and CDR2 YYNGEE. CDR3 length: 13 amino acids. As DNA, the CDR3 is TGTGCCAGCAGCGTATCAGAGGAGGGGACAGGAACCTTC. Amino acid sequence: CASSVSEEGTGTF.

This rearrangement joins TRBV6-1 to TRBJ2-7, with D possibly being TRBD2 (6 bases). The CDR3 is 13 amino acids. V was cut by 3 bases and J by 3 bases, with 9 bases left in between. CDR1 is MNHNS, CDR2 SASEGT, per germline. CDR3 sequence reads: CASSEGLVYEQYF. The CDR3 DNA reads as TGTGCCAGCAGTGAGGGACTGGTCTACGAGCAGTACTTC.

The rearrangement links TRBV28 to TRBJ1-2; D is unclear. The CDR3 spans 14 residues. Looked up from germline, CDR1 is MDHEN and CDR2 is SYDVKM. Trimming cost V 3 bases and J 2 bases, with 10 bases left between them. CDR3 sequence reads: CASSLFSKNYGYTF. The CDR3 coding sequence is TGTGCCAGCAGTTTGTTCTCAAAAAACTATGGCTACACCTTC.

The rearrangement links TRBV6-1 to TRBJ2-3; 10 nucleotides match TRBD2. Germline assignment: CDR1 MNHNS and CDR2 SASEGT. J gave up 4 bases and V 5 bases, and 3 bases lay outside the gene matches. This CDR3 is built from 14 residues. DNA of the CDR3: TGTGCCAGCAGTCTAGCGGGGGCCCCAGATACGCAGTATTTT. Protein sequence: CASSLAGAPDTQYF.

The gene calls are TRBV18 and TRBJ1-2, with D unresolved. Looked up from germline, CDR1 is KGHSH and CDR2 is LQKENI. The CDR3 is 14 residues long. Trimming removed 2 bases at V and 1 base at J, with 8 bases between. The CDR3 DNA is TGTGCCAGCTCACCAGAACGGAATAACTATGGCTACACCTTC. This sequence encodes CASSPERNNYGYTF.

The V call is TRBV10-3, the J call TRBJ2-7, with TRBD1 matching 11 bases. CDR3 length equals 15 residues. V gave up 4 bases and J gave up 4 bases; unmatched junction bases: 6. Germline assignment: CDR1 ENHRY and CDR2 SYGVKD. The chain's CDR3 is CAISAPGQGVYEQYF. The DNA for the CDR3 is TGTGCCATCAGTGCCCCGGGACAGGGGGTTTACGAGCAGTACTTC.

The chain couples TRBV29-1 to TRBJ1-1; D is unclear. In germline, CDR1 is SQVTM, CDR2 ANQGSEA. V gave up 6 bases and J gave up 4 bases, with 15 bases separating them. The CDR3 extends over 13 amino acids. CDR3 amino acids: CSVVYEFGTEAFF. The CDR3 DNA follows: TGCAGCGTCGTATATGAGTTTGGCACTGAAGCTTTCTTT. Filled out from reference TRBV29-1 and TRBJ1-1, the complete variable domain reads SAVISQKPSRDICQRGTSLTIQCQVDSQVTMMFWYRQQPGQSLTLIATANQGSEATYESGFVIDKFPISRPNLTFSTLTVSNMSPEDSSIYLCSVVYEFGTEAFFGQGTRLTVV.

This chain joins TRBV10-3 and TRBJ2-5, with D possibly being TRBD2 (6 bases). Trimming cost V 0 bases and J 1 base, with 6 bases left between them. The CDR3 loop spans 14 amino acids. Germline V lookup: CDR1 ENHRY, CDR2 SYGVKD. CDR3 sequence: CAISESSGQETQYF. The CDR3 DNA reads as TGTGCCATCAGTGAGTCTAGCGGCCAAGAGACCCAGTACTTC.

The chain is built from TRBV11-2 and TRBJ2-5; D possibly uses TRBD1 or TRBD2 (5 bases each). This CDR3 is 14 amino acids long. The germline V gene encodes CDR1 SGHAT and CDR2 FQNNGV. Trimming shortened V by 1 base and J by 4 bases, and 10 bases separated the two germline ends. The CDR3: CASSLGGRVETQYF. The CDR3, as DNA: TGTGCCAGCAGCTTAGGGGGACGGGTAGAGACCCAGTACTTC.

This chain links TRBV5-1 with TRBJ2-7; TRBD1 agrees at 9 bases. Germline assignment: CDR1 SGHRS and CDR2 YFSETQ. J gave up 5 bases and V 4 bases, and 10 bases lay outside the gene matches. The CDR3 consists of 15 residues. The CDR3 loop is CASSPTGGDLNEQYF. CDR3 DNA: TGCGCCAGCAGCCCAACAGGGGGCGATCTGAACGAGCAGTACTTC.

The chain joins TRBV18 to TRBJ2-7, with TRBD1 matching 7 bases. Unmatched junction bases numbered 4, after V lost 3 bases and J lost 2 bases. CDR3 length: 14 amino acids. The germline V gene encodes CDR1 KGHSH and CDR2 LQKENI. CDR3 DNA sequence: TGTGCCAGCTCACCGGGACAGAGACCCTACGAGCAGTACTTC. Its translation is CASSPGQRPYEQYF. The whole variable domain, filled in from reference TRBV18 and TRBJ2-7, reads NAGVMQNPRHLVRRRGQEARLRCSPMKGHSHVYWYRQLPEEGLKFMVYLQKENIIDESGMPKERFSAEFPKEGPSILRIQQVVRGDSAAYFCASSPGQRPYEQYFGPGTRLTVT.

The V and J genes are TRBV18 and TRBJ1-3; D ambiguous. Germline V gene sequence: CDR1 KGHSH, CDR2 LQKENI. Trimming stripped 3 bases from V and 0 bases from J, with 12 bases between. CDR3 size: 16 residues. The CDR3 sequence is CASSPGFESSGNTIYF. Here the CDR3 DNA reads TGTGCCAGCTCACCCGGATTTGAAAGCTCTGGAAACACCATATATTTT.

This clone is large in the sample. The CDR3, as DNA: TGCAGTGGAATGGACAACGAAAAACTGTTTTTT. It is translated as CSGMDNEKLFF. The chain couples TRBV20-1 to TRBJ1-4, with D possibly matching TRBD1 (5 bases). Trimming took 7 bases from V and 8 from J, leaving 11 bases between them. The CDR3 has 11 amino acids. CDR1 and CDR2 (germline): DFQATT, SNEGSKA (reference sequence).

In this sample, this clone turned up once. The genes are TRBV19 and TRBJ1-2; the match to TRBD1 covers 12 bases. CDR3 length: 15 amino acids. CDR1 and CDR2 (germline): LNHDA, SQIVND (reference sequence). The J segment lost 8 bases and the V segment lost 6 bases, leaving 10 bases of the junction unmatched. For the CDR3, the DNA is TGTGCCAGTAGCCGTCCGGGACAGGGGGCAAGGGGCTACACCTTC. Encoded protein: CASSRPGQGARGYTF.

For the CDR3, the DNA is TGTGCCAGCAGTAGACTAGTCGATGAGCAGTTCTTC. This codes for CASSRLVDEQFF. The V gene is TRBV6-1, the J gene TRBJ2-1, with D possibly matching TRBD2 (6 bases). The CDR3 is 12 amino acids. Between the trimmed V and J ends, which lost 5 bases and 8 bases, there was a span of 10 bases. Germline V gene sequence: CDR1 MNHNS, CDR2 SASEGT.

The chain links TRBV11-3 to TRBJ2-3; D uncertain. Germline V gives CDR1 SGHNT, CDR2 YENEEA. V lost 3 bases and J 2 bases, leaving 15 bases between the germline ends. The CDR3 covers 16 residues. The CDR3 here is CASSFPFVRITDTQYF. DNA of the CDR3: TGTGCCAGCAGCTTCCCCTTCGTGAGGATCACAGATACGCAGTATTTT.

This clone appeared a few times. Within the sample, other DNA sequences also encode this same CDR3. J is TRBJ2-2 and V is TRBV10-3; D is undetermined. Looked up from germline, CDR1 is ENHRY and CDR2 is SYGVKD. The CDR3 totals 15 residues. Deletions cut 2 bases from V and 2 bases from J, with 9 bases between. In DNA form, the CDR3 reads TGTGCCATCAGTGAGCGGCAGGTTAACACCGGGGAGCTGTTTTTT. Translation gives CAISERQVNTGELFF.

The gene calls are TRBV12-5 and TRBJ2-7; D gene uncertain. From germline, CDR1 is LGHNT and CDR2 FRNRAP. V was trimmed by 5 bases and J by 5 bases, leaving 13 bases between them. The CDR3 is made up of 13 amino acids. The CDR3, as DNA: TGTGCTAGTGGTCCCCCCCTCGGACACGAGCAGTACTTC. Amino acid sequence: CASGPPLGHEQYF.

This clone was seen a few times. The chain combines TRBV7-9 with TRBJ2-3; D might be TRBD1 (5 bases). V lost 4 bases, J lost 2 bases, and 10 bases lay in between. The V gene's germline CDR1 is SEHNR and CDR2 FQNEAQ (reference sequence). This CDR3 is 14 amino acids long. The CDR3 nucleotides are TGTGCCAGCAGCTCGCGGACACCCACAGATACGCAGTATTTT. Translated: CASSSRTPTDTQYF. Combining the CDR3 with reference TRBV7-9 and TRBJ2-3 gives the whole variable domain DTGVSQNPRHKITKRGQNVTFRCDPISEHNRLYWYRQTLGQGPEFLTYFQNEAQLEKSRLLSDRFSAERPKGSFSTLEIQRTEQGDSAMYLCASSSRTPTDTQYFGPGTRLTVL.

This clone came up once. V usage is TRBV27 and J usage is TRBJ1-4, with D unresolved. The CDR3 length is 13 residues. Trimming left V 4 bases short and J 3 bases short, with 6 bases between. The germline V gene has CDR1 MNHEY and CDR2 SMNVEV (reference sequence). The CDR3 spells CASSSMANEKLFF. The CDR3, as DNA: TGTGCCAGCAGTTCGATGGCTAATGAAAAACTGTTTTTT.

The chain has TRBV11-3 and TRBJ1-6; D not resolved. The CDR3 has 15 residues. The germline V gene has CDR1 SGHNT and CDR2 YENEEA. With 5 bases removed from V and 5 bases from J, the gap between germline ends came to 13 bases. Written as DNA, the CDR3 is TGTGCCAGCAGCCCAGGAGGCTCGGATAATTCACCCCTCCACTTT. It codes for CASSPGGSDNSPLHF. Filled out from reference TRBV11-3 and TRBJ1-6, the complete variable domain reads EAGVVQSPRYKIIEKKQPVAFWCNPISGHNTLYWYLQNLGQGPELLIRYENEEAVDDSQLPKDRFSAERLKGVDSTLKIQPAELGDSAVYLCASSPGGSDNSPLHFGNGTRLTVT.

The rearrangement uses TRBV25-1 and TRBJ2-1; 9 nucleotides line up with TRBD2. The V segment lost 3 bases and the J segment 4 bases; nucleotides outside the gene matches: 1. The CDR3 contains 14 residues. Germline lookup yields CDR1 MGHDK and CDR2 SYGVNS. CDR3 in amino acids: CASSEAGGYNEQFF. The CDR3 region has the DNA TGTGCCAGCAGTGAGGCGGGGGGGTACAATGAGCAGTTCTTC.

This clone is medium-sized. The chain couples TRBV19 to TRBJ2-7; TRBD1 aligns across 7 bases. Germline CDR1 LNHDA, CDR2 SQIVND (reference sequence). The V and J ends lost 5 bases and 3 bases, in that order; junction bases with no gene match: 4. This CDR3 is built from 13 residues. CDR3 nucleotide sequence: TGTGCCAGTAGTCCTACAGGGGTCTACGAGCAGTACTTC. It is translated as CASSPTGVYEQYF.

This clone appeared a few times. The chain combines TRBV19 with TRBJ2-7, with 7 bases fitting TRBD1. V was clipped by 3 bases and J by 4 bases; unmatched bases: 12. The CDR3 runs to 16 residues. Per germline, CDR1 LNHDA and CDR2 SQIVND (reference sequence). CDR3 DNA: TGTGCCAGTAGTATCCCGATAACAGGGGTCGGATACGAGCAGTACTTC. It yields the protein CASSIPITGVGYEQYF.